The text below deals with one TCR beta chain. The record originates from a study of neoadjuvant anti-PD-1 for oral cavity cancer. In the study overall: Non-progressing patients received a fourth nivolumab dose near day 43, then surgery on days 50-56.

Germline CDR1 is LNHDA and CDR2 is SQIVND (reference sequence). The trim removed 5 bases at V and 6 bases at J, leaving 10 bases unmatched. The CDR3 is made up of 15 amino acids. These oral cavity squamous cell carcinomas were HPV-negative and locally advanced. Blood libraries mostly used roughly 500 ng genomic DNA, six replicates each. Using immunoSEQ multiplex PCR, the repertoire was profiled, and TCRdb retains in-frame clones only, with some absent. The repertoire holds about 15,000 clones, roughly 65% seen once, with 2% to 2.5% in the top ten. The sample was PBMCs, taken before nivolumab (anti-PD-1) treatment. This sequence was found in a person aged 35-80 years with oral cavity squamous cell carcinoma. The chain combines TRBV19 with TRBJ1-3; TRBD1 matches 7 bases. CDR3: CASSRQPGQTNTIYF. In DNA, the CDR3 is TGTGCCAGTAGTCGACAGCCGGGACAGACAAACACCATATATTTT. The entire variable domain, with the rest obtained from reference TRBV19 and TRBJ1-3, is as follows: DGGITQSPKYLFRKEGQNVTLSCEQNLNHDAMYWYRQDPGQGLRLIYYSQIVNDFQKGDIAEGYSVSREKKESFPLTVTSAQKNPTAFYLCASSRQPGQTNTIYFGEGSWLTVV.